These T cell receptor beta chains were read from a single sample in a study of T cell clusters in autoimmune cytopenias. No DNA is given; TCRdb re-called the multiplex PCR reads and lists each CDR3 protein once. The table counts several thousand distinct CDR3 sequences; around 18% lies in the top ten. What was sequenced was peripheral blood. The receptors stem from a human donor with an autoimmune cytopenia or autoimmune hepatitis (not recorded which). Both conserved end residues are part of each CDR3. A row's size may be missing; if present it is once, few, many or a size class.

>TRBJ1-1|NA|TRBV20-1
CSAAPPTGTEAFF
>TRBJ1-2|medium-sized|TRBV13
CASSLTGGASYGYTF
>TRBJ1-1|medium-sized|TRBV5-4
CASSFAATGVNTEAFF
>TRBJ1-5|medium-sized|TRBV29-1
CSVRVSPDQPQHF
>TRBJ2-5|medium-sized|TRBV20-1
CSATPGAEETQYF
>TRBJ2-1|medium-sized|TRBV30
CAWSPQELEQFF
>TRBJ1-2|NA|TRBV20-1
CSAPGGVFSAGYTF
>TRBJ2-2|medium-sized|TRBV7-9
CASSWTGGTGELFF
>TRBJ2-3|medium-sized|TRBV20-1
CSARLAGARDTQYF
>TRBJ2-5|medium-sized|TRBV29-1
CSVGGTGSETQYF
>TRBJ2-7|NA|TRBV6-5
CASSYSTGPPYEQYF
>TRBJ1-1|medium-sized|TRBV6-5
CASSYQGRSEAFF
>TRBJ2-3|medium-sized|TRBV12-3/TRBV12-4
CASSPPTGDTQYF
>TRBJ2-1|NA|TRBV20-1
CSGRGTDYNEQFF
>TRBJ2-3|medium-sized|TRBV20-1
CSARWEHTQYF
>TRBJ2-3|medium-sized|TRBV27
CASSLGLRSGPTDTQYF
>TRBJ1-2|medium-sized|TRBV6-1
CASMEGHAYGYTF
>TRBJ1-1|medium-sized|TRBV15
CATGRGGTEAFF
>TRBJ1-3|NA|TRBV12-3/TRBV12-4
CASSSWSVSGVGNTIYF
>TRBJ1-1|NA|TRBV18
CASSPTWGDTEAFF